Listed below are T cell receptor beta chains from one sample, sequenced in a study of shared clonotypes between healthy human individuals. The assay was immunoSEQ multiplex PCR, and TCRdb's table has in-frame clones only and misses some. The table records hundreds of thousands of clones, roughly 96% of them present only once. Sequenced sample: naive CD8+ T cells sorted from blood. The receptors here all came from a man between 25 and 39 years old in good health. Each CDR3 is given with its conserved first and last residue. A D gene is named only where the DNA matches it firmly.

V gene	D gene	J gene	CDR3 DNA	CDR3 protein
TRBV27	TRBD1	TRBJ1-1	TGTGCCAGCAGTTTTCAGGGGGCCGCCACTGAAGCTTTCTTT	CASSFQGAATEAFF
TRBV29-1	TRBD1	TRBJ2-7	TGCAGCACTCGGGACAGAGGATACGAGCAGTACTTC	CSTRDRGYEQYF
TRBV7-9	NA	TRBJ2-7	TGTGCCAGCAGCTTATCCCAGGTCCCCTACGAGCAGTACTTC	CASSLSQVPYEQYF
TRBV11-2	TRBD2	TRBJ2-2	TGTGCCAGCAGCTCTACCGCCGGGACTAACCCCGGGGAGCTGTTTTTT	CASSSTAGTNPGELFF
TRBV11-2	NA	TRBJ2-2	TGTGCCAGCAGCCCAAAGCACACCGGGGAGCTGTTTTTT	CASSPKHTGELFF
TRBV14	TRBD2	TRBJ2-1	TGTGCCAGCAGCCAAGCCAATACTAGCGGGTTCCACAATGAGCAGTTCTTC	CASSQANTSGFHNEQFF
TRBV30	NA	TRBJ2-1	TGTGCCTGGAGTTTAATGAGCGGAGAGCAGTTCTTC	CAWSLMSGEQFF
TRBV27	NA	TRBJ2-3	TGTGCCAGCAGTTCAATGGGGGGCCCCACAGATACGCAGTATTTT	CASSSMGGPTDTQYF
TRBV7-6	TRBD2	TRBJ2-3	TGTGCCAGCAGCGCCCTGACTAGCGGCGCAGATACGCAGTATTTT	CASSALTSGADTQYF
TRBV6-5	TRBD2	TRBJ2-7	TGTGCCAGCAGTTACGGGCTAGCGGCCACCTACGAGCAGTACTTC	CASSYGLAATYEQYF
TRBV5-1	NA	TRBJ2-3	TGCGCCAGCAGCTCGATGTCGGACAGTCGTTTCACAGATACGCAGTATTTT	CASSSMSDSRFTDTQYF
TRBV15	TRBD1	TRBJ1-5	TGTGCCACCAGCAGCAGGGACAGCCACAATCAGCCCCAGCATTTT	CATSSRDSHNQPQHF
TRBV15	NA	TRBJ2-7	TGTGCCACCAGCAAACAGGAAGGAGGTTACGAGCAGTACTTC	CATSKQEGGYEQYF
TRBV18	TRBD1	TRBJ1-2	TGTGCCAGCTCGCCGCCGGGACAGGTGAACTATGGCTACACCTTC	CASSPPGQVNYGYTF
TRBV6-1	TRBD2	TRBJ2-1	TGTGCCAGCAGTGAAAAAGGGAGACCGGGACTAGCGGGAGATGAGCAGTTCTTC	CASSEKGRPGLAGDEQFF